The entry below describes one T cell receptor (beta chain). The data belong to a study of cytomegalovirus exposure and HLA in healthy donors. The PCR ran on 60 Vbeta and 13 Jbeta primers. Data came from immunoSEQ multiplex PCR; TCRdb stores just in-frame clones and leaves some out. In the table there are 150,000 to 200,000 clones, approximately 80% of which are singletons. Trimming removed 5 bases at V and 3 bases at J, with 29 bases between. The CDR3 totals 19 residues. Looked up from germline, CDR1 is SGHTA and CDR2 is FQGTGA. The material sequenced was PBMCs. This TCR came from a woman in her thirties or forties in good health and CMV-seronegative. This rearrangement joins TRBV7-3 to TRBJ2-7; D might be TRBD2 (6 bases). The CDR3 region has the DNA TGTGCCAGCAGCCCGCCCCCATTAAAACCGGGACTTCCACACTACGAGCAGTACTTC. Protein sequence: CASSPPPLKPGLPHYEQYF.